This T cell receptor (beta chain) was recovered during a study of monozygotic twins with inflammatory bowel disease. The length of the CDR3 is 15 residues. Germline CDR1 reads SGHTA; CDR2 reads FQGNSA. TCRdb re-called the 5' RACE reads; every CDR3 protein appears as one record, without DNA. The table for this sample gives more than 350,000 distinct CDR3 sequences. The sequencing sample was made of blood. This chain links TRBV7-2 with TRBJ2-5; TCRdb calls TRBD1, which cannot be checked without DNA. This clonotype originated in a human donor with ulcerative colitis or Crohn's disease, or a healthy co-twin of an affected twin (not recorded which). The CDR3 is CASSPMKGAGETQYF.